This T cell receptor (beta chain) was identified in a study of shared T cell receptors in the human thymus. Profiled with immunoSEQ multiplex PCR; TCRdb holds only in-frame clones, not every one. The sample yields hundreds of thousands of clones, roughly 86% seen once. The ends lost 2 bases at V and 2 bases at J; junction bases unmatched: 8. The CDR3 is made up of 17 amino acids. Germline CDR1 and CDR2: SGHDT and YYEEEE. The same specimen was also included in a second study, on human thymus T cells. That paper states: The donor group consisted of healthy Finnish infants who were having corrective surgery for congenital heart defects. From resections taken during corrective heart surgery, the thymus tissue was obtained. Thymic and blood repertoires seemed to show skewed V and J gene use. Related work showed strongly overlapping thymic repertoires across unrelated individuals.

The chain is built from TRBV5-6 and TRBJ1-5; TRBD1 aligns across 9 bases. The receptor was derived from a boy younger than two with a congenital heart defect. The sample comprised thymocytes. The CDR3 DNA sequence: TGTGCCAGCAGCTTTGGGGGGACAGGGAGGGGCAATCAGCCCCAGCATTTT. Translated: CASSFGGTGRGNQPQHF.